The clone carrying this TCR beta chain showed up many times. CDR1 and CDR2 (germline): DFQATT, SNEGSKA (reference sequence). Unmatched junction bases numbered 4, after V lost 6 bases and J lost 0 bases. CDR3 length equals 14 residues. The sample comes from a study of T cells in Graves' hyperthyroidism and ophthalmopathy. Across the study: Peripheral blood was collected at initial diagnosis, before any treatment.

From RNA transcripts, TCR beta CDR3 regions were amplified. Primed by the HTBI set, a first-round RT-PCR was run on the TCR CDR3. TCRdb reprocessed the multiplex PCR reads with MiXCR, giving one entry per CDR3 protein. The table lists hundreds of thousands of distinct CDR3 sequences, about a sixth of them singletons. This receptor was identified in a woman between 18 and 29 years old with Graves' hyperthyroidism. V gene TRBV20-1 combines with J gene TRBJ2-3; 9 bases are a match to TRBD2. Sequenced sample: blood. CDR3: CSASGTSSTDTQYF. The DNA for the CDR3 is TGCAGTGCCTCCGGGACTAGCAGCACAGATACGCAGTATTTT.